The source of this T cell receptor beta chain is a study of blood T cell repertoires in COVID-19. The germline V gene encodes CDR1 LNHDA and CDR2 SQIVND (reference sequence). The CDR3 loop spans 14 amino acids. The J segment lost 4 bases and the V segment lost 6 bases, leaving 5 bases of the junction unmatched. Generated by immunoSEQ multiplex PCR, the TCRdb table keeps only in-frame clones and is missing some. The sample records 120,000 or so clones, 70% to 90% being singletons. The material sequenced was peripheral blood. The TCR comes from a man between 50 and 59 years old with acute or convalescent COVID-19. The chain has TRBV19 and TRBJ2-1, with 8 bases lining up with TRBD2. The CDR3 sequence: CASSGRANYNEQFF. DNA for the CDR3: TGTGCCAGTAGCGGGAGGGCCAATTACAATGAGCAGTTCTTC.